This T cell receptor (beta chain) was identified in a study of blood T cell repertoires in COVID-19. Across the study: From the United States, Italy and Spain came samples of acute and convalescent COVID-19. PBMCs, B-cell-depleted T cells, or T cells were the source of the cDNA or gDNA that made up the material.

This clone was found once. The ends were cut back, 0 bases at V and 5 bases at J, with 7 bases in the middle. CDR1 and CDR2 from the germline V gene are SGHDN and FVKESK. This CDR3 is built from 13 residues. Per the original methods: The authors estimated nucleated cell counts from reference gene primer amplification. Libraries were prepared by immunoSEQ multiplex PCR; TCRdb keeps only in-frame clonotypes and omits some of them. For V, J and clone size, that table is used; D and trimming come from the DNA. This sample has about half a million clones, with approximately 83% found just once. The TCR sequence derives from a human donor in a cohort sampled during active COVID-19. The source material was peripheral blood. V usage is TRBV14 and J usage is TRBJ1-1; D ambiguous. CDR3 sequence (DNA): TGTGCCAGCAGCCAAGACAGGATTACTGAAGCTTTCTTT. Its translation is CASSQDRITEAFF.